Listed below are T cell receptor beta chains from one sample, sequenced in a study of blood T cell repertoires in COVID-19. The repertoire was sequenced with immunoSEQ multiplex PCR; TCRdb's copy has only in-frame clones and lacks some. The table lists about 200,000 clones, 85% to 90% of them singletons. What was sequenced was PBMCs or T cells enriched from blood (not recorded which). The receptors were gathered from a woman aged 25-40 years with acute COVID-19. Both conserved end residues are trimmed from each CDR3.

v_call: TRBV2
j_call: TRBJ1-1
cdr3_aa: ASSVLQYGTEAF

v_call: TRBV9
j_call: TRBJ1-1
cdr3_aa: ASSGSVPGQGSEAF

v_call: TRBV4-1
j_call: TRBJ1-1
cdr3_aa: ASRTVTPNTEAF

v_call: TRBV3-1/TRBV3-2
j_call: TRBJ1-2
cdr3_aa: ASSQDPGQTSYGYT

v_call: TRBV5-1
j_call: TRBJ1-1
cdr3_aa: ASSPGQVDTEAF

v_call: TRBV19
j_call: TRBJ2-7
cdr3_aa: ASSSRVKDEQY

v_call: TRBV10-3
j_call: TRBJ1-3
cdr3_aa: AISESQGPSGNTIY

v_call: TRBV12-3/TRBV12-4
j_call: TRBJ1-5
cdr3_aa: ASSPFQGPTQH

v_call: TRBV19
j_call: TRBJ1-4
cdr3_aa: ATFSGLTGEKLF

v_call: TRBV12-3/TRBV12-4
j_call: TRBJ1-1
cdr3_aa: ASSQGPGGAF

v_call: TRBV30
j_call: TRBJ2-4
cdr3_aa: AWSTSSGGKRNIQY

v_call: TRBV7-9
j_call: TRBJ2-7
cdr3_aa: ASSLETKAGEQY

v_call: TRBV9
j_call: TRBJ1-6
cdr3_aa: ASSAKQGSTGSPLH

v_call: TRBV29-1
j_call: TRBJ2-5
cdr3_aa: SAGGGETQY

v_call: TRBV10-3
j_call: TRBJ1-1
cdr3_aa: AIMPTEKNTEAF

v_call: TRBV6-5
j_call: TRBJ1-1
cdr3_aa: ASSPRTGRRTEAF

v_call: TRBV19
j_call: TRBJ1-2
cdr3_aa: ASTTGQGVYGYT

v_call: TRBV14
j_call: TRBJ2-5
cdr3_aa: ASSQEWGREETQY

v_call: TRBV18
j_call: TRBJ1-5
cdr3_aa: ASSPGQGGQPQH

v_call: TRBV5-1
j_call: TRBJ2-1
cdr3_aa: ASSSLVDEQF

v_call: TRBV27
j_call: TRBJ2-7
cdr3_aa: ASTKTGTYEQY

v_call: TRBV7-8
j_call: TRBJ2-1
cdr3_aa: ASSLLPGLAYNEQF

v_call: TRBV5-1
j_call: TRBJ2-2
cdr3_aa: ASSQLTGDTGELF

v_call: TRBV29-1
j_call: TRBJ1-4
cdr3_aa: SAQPTGGNEKLF

v_call: TRBV6-5
j_call: TRBJ2-7
cdr3_aa: ASSFIGGGGAYEQY

v_call: TRBV2
j_call: TRBJ1-5
cdr3_aa: ASSRDMDQPQH

v_call: TRBV27
j_call: TRBJ1-5
cdr3_aa: ASSLRGGSYSNQPQH

v_call: TRBV7-8
j_call: TRBJ2-7
cdr3_aa: ASSSRGTYEQY

v_call: TRBV3-1/TRBV3-2
j_call: TRBJ2-7
cdr3_aa: ASSYRDRAYEQY

v_call: TRBV7-9
j_call: TRBJ1-5
cdr3_aa: ASSLDRGNQPQH

v_call: TRBV19
j_call: TRBJ2-4
cdr3_aa: ASSIEGGLAKNIQY

v_call: TRBV19
j_call: TRBJ1-1
cdr3_aa: ASTDSPDSVTLEAF

v_call: TRBV6-5
j_call: TRBJ2-7
cdr3_aa: ASSYIQGSVEQY

v_call: TRBV29-1
j_call: TRBJ1-1
cdr3_aa: SALPLDRTINTEAF

v_call: TRBV29-1
j_call: TRBJ2-1
cdr3_aa: SGEGTDSYNEQF

v_call: TRBV28
j_call: TRBJ2-4
cdr3_aa: ASSSRQVAKNIQY

v_call: TRBV19
j_call: TRBJ2-5
cdr3_aa: ASSDRQGGETQY

v_call: TRBV11-2
j_call: TRBJ2-4
cdr3_aa: ASSLPLTALAKNIQY

v_call: TRBV4-1
j_call: TRBJ2-3
cdr3_aa: ASSQDRGGITDTQY

v_call: TRBV30
j_call: TRBJ1-6
cdr3_aa: AWRYTHKLDNSPLH

v_call: TRBV7-8
j_call: TRBJ1-1
cdr3_aa: ASSLVAYRGDTEAF

v_call: TRBV12-3/TRBV12-4
j_call: TRBJ1-1
cdr3_aa: ASSWDRDTEAF

v_call: TRBV7-2
j_call: TRBJ2-1
cdr3_aa: ASSLRAGGIASYNEQF

v_call: TRBV2
j_call: TRBJ2-2
cdr3_aa: ASSVGTSYTGELF

v_call: TRBV28
j_call: TRBJ1-1
cdr3_aa: ASSSRSQTYTEAF